This TCR beta chain was obtained from a study of vaccination and CD4 T cells after COVID-19. Across the study: Ranging from 14 to 241, the interval between dose two and post-vaccine sampling had a median of approximately 67 days.

Described treatment: 10-day PBMC culture with coronavirus spike peptide pools or control peptides (ViraFEST assay). This clonotype is medium-sized within its sample. Its antigen is still unknown. Study-level results: A nonsignificant rise from roughly 21 to 40 was seen in the median number of SARS-CoV-2-reactive clonotypes.

The CDR3 covers 22 residues. In germline, CDR1 is DFQATT, CDR2 SNEGSKA (reference sequence). The V end was cut by 3 bases, the J end by 1 base, with 34 bases between. The study sequenced cultured CD4+ T cell DNA using the Oncomine TCR Beta short-read assay. TCRdb itself ran the PCR reads through MiXCR, one entry per CDR3 protein. The top ten clones hold 6.5% to 8% of a sample with around 15,000 distinct CDR3 sequences, roughly 45% of them seen once. The sample was CD4+ T cells from blood, cultured in vitro, taken after SARS-CoV-2 vaccination. The chain combines TRBV20-1 with TRBJ1-5; D is perhaps TRBD1 (6 bases). The TCR originated in a human donor who had recovered from COVID-19. The DNA for the CDR3 is TGCAGTGCTAGTCGCCCTACTGCATACAGGGTGGGGGTATTTTGGAGCAATCAGCCCCAGCATTTT. Protein sequence: CSASRPTAYRVGVFWSNQPQHF.